Listed below are T cell receptor beta chains from one sample, sequenced in a study of T cell clones after liver transplantation. Some clones are missing from TCRdb's copy, which holds only in-frame ones; the method was immunoSEQ multiplex PCR. The sample contains about 75,000 clones, less than 90% of which appear only once. The sequenced sample was CD4+ T cells from blood, obtained 48 to 50 months after liver transplant. These receptors all stem from a human patient who received a liver transplant. A share of the T cells may be of graft donor origin. CDR3s include the opening cysteine and the closing phenylalanine or tryptophan. Each record gives: J gene, D gene, clone size, V gene, CDR3 protein, CDR3 DNA. D genes are given only for firm matches. Expanded clones get a size class; other rows say once, few or many, or leave the size out.

J: TRBJ2-2
D: TRBD1
size: -
V: TRBV6-4
CDR3: CASSRDSRAGELFF
DNA: TGTGCCAGCAGCCGGGACAGTAGGGCCGGGGAGCTGTTTTTT

J: TRBJ2-3
D: -
size: -
V: TRBV23-1
CDR3: CASTTGTQNTDTQYF
DNA: TGCGCCAGCACTACCGGGACGCAGAACACAGATACGCAGTATTTT

J: TRBJ1-1
D: -
size: -
V: TRBV19
CDR3: CASSINPARGWDTEAFF
DNA: TGTGCCAGTAGTATCAACCCTGCGAGGGGCTGGGACACTGAAGCTTTCTTT

J: TRBJ2-1
D: -
size: -
V: TRBV10-3
CDR3: CAISPQDRYNEQFF
DNA: TGTGCCATCAGTCCCCAGGACCGATACAATGAGCAGTTCTTC

J: TRBJ2-7
D: -
size: -
V: TRBV15
CDR3: CATSRELGTGYEQYF
DNA: TGTGCCACCAGCAGAGAGCTCGGGACGGGCTACGAGCAGTACTTC

J: TRBJ1-2
D: TRBD1
size: -
V: TRBV5-1
CDR3: CASSLGDRDYGYTF
DNA: TGCGCCAGCAGCTTGGGGGACAGGGACTATGGCTACACCTTC

J: TRBJ2-3
D: TRBD1
size: -
V: TRBV11-2
CDR3: CASSKAGGQASTDTQYF
DNA: TGTGCCAGCAGTAAAGCCGGGGGACAGGCGAGCACAGATACGCAGTATTTT

J: TRBJ2-7
D: -
size: -
V: TRBV4-3
CDR3: CASSQDAIRSSYEQYF
DNA: TGCGCCAGCAGCCAAGACGCCATCCGAAGCTCCTACGAGCAGTACTTC

J: TRBJ2-1
D: -
size: -
V: TRBV14
CDR3: CASSQLKVGSQFF
DNA: TGTGCCAGCAGCCAACTCAAGGTGGGATCGCAGTTCTTC

J: TRBJ1-3
D: -
size: once
V: TRBV2
CDR3: CASKTERSGNTIYF
DNA: TGTGCCAGCAAGACAGAACGCTCTGGAAACACCATATATTTT

J: TRBJ1-6
D: -
size: once
V: TRBV5-1
CDR3: CASSQGPNSPLHF
DNA: TGCGCCAGCAGTCAGGGCCCTAATTCACCCCTCCACTTT

J: TRBJ2-7
D: TRBD1
size: -
V: TRBV13
CDR3: CASSWTGRLNEQYF
DNA: TGTGCCAGCAGCTGGACAGGTAGACTGAACGAGCAGTACTTC

J: TRBJ2-7
D: TRBD1
size: -
V: TRBV5-4
CDR3: CASSPGGQRDYEQYF
DNA: TGTGCCAGCAGCCCAGGGGGACAGAGGGACTACGAGCAGTACTTC

J: TRBJ2-1
D: -
size: -
V: TRBV18
CDR3: CASSSSFGQSFNEQFF
DNA: TGTGCCAGCTCATCAAGCTTCGGACAGTCATTCAATGAGCAGTTCTTC

J: TRBJ2-1
D: -
size: -
V: TRBV6-5
CDR3: CASSRAADNEQFF
DNA: TGTGCCAGCAGCCGAGCGGCAGACAATGAGCAGTTCTTC

J: TRBJ2-2
D: -
size: -
V: TRBV9
CDR3: CASTGDVAGELFF
DNA: TGTGCCAGCACAGGGGACGTGGCCGGGGAGCTGTTTTTT

J: TRBJ1-2
D: TRBD1
size: -
V: TRBV6-1
CDR3: CASSRTGFDGYTF
DNA: TGTGCCAGCAGCCGGACAGGGTTCGATGGCTACACCTTC

J: TRBJ1-2
D: -
size: -
V: TRBV7-2
CDR3: CASSMSEGHYTF
DNA: TGTGCCAGCAGCATGTCCGAAGGCCACTACACCTTC

J: TRBJ1-1
D: -
size: -
V: TRBV9
CDR3: CASSALMNTEAFF
DNA: TGTGCCAGCAGCGCGCTTATGAACACTGAAGCTTTCTTT

J: TRBJ1-2
D: -
size: -
V: TRBV6-5
CDR3: CASSYPRAYGYTF
DNA: TGTGCCAGCAGTTACCCCCGGGCCTATGGCTACACCTTC

J: TRBJ1-6
D: TRBD1
size: -
V: TRBV2
CDR3: CASRYRGPNSPLHF
DNA: TGTGCCAGCAGATACAGGGGGCCTAATTCACCCCTCCACTTT

J: TRBJ2-5
D: TRBD1
size: -
V: TRBV7-2
CDR3: CASSPQRNGQGAYF
DNA: TGTGCCAGCAGCCCACAGAGAAATGGACAGGGCGCGTACTTC

J: TRBJ2-7
D: -
size: -
V: TRBV7-2
CDR3: CASSLVRGGYEQYF
DNA: TGTGCCAGCAGCTTAGTGAGAGGGGGGTACGAGCAGTACTTC

J: TRBJ2-3
D: -
size: few
V: TRBV5-4
CDR3: CASSLVTASTDTQYF
DNA: TGTGCCAGCAGCTTGGTGACAGCTAGCACAGATACGCAGTATTTT

J: TRBJ1-5
D: -
size: -
V: TRBV11-2
CDR3: CASSLEGGQPQHF
DNA: TGTGCCAGCAGCTTAGAGGGGGGGCAGCCCCAGCATTTT

J: TRBJ2-1
D: -
size: -
V: TRBV5-5
CDR3: CASSRASSGNEQFF
DNA: TGTGCCAGCAGCCGTGCCAGCTCTGGCAATGAGCAGTTCTTC

J: TRBJ2-7
D: -
size: -
V: TRBV4-3
CDR3: CASSQEGLYEQYF
DNA: TGCGCCAGCAGCCAAGAAGGACTTTACGAGCAGTACTTC

J: TRBJ2-1
D: TRBD2
size: -
V: TRBV19
CDR3: CASSTGTTGNEQFF
DNA: TGTGCCAGTAGTACCGGGACTACGGGCAATGAGCAGTTCTTC

J: TRBJ2-5
D: -
size: -
V: TRBV9
CDR3: CASSVDGARKETQYF
DNA: TGTGCCAGCAGCGTAGATGGCGCTAGGAAAGAGACCCAGTACTTC

J: TRBJ1-2
D: -
size: few
V: TRBV19
CDR3: CASNSSPGQTGGYTF
DNA: TGTGCCAGTAACTCGTCACCGGGGCAGACGGGAGGCTACACCTTC

J: TRBJ1-4
D: TRBD1
size: -
V: TRBV27
CDR3: CARYDRGGYRPTNEKLFF
DNA: TGTGCCAGATACGACAGGGGAGGATATAGGCCAACTAATGAAAAACTGTTTTTT

J: TRBJ2-2
D: -
size: few
V: TRBV7-2
CDR3: CASRYGGAGTGELFF
DNA: TGTGCCAGCAGGTACGGGGGCGCGGGTACCGGGGAGCTGTTTTTT

J: TRBJ1-3
D: -
size: -
V: TRBV9
CDR3: CASSVGQGTGNTIYF
DNA: TGTGCCAGCAGCGTAGGGCAGGGTACCGGAAACACCATATATTTT

J: TRBJ2-3
D: TRBD2
size: -
V: TRBV2
CDR3: CASSELAGGPDTQYF
DNA: TGTGCCAGCAGTGAACTAGCGGGGGGGCCAGATACGCAGTATTTT

J: TRBJ1-1
D: -
size: -
V: TRBV11-3
CDR3: CASRGDGTEAFF
DNA: TGTGCCAGCCGAGGGGACGGCACTGAAGCTTTCTTT

J: TRBJ2-1
D: TRBD2
size: -
V: TRBV19
CDR3: CASSIWLAGAFLTYNEQFF
DNA: TGTGCCAGTAGTATATGGCTAGCGGGGGCCTTTTTGACCTACAATGAGCAGTTCTTC

J: TRBJ2-5
D: -
size: -
V: TRBV11-3
CDR3: CASSPPGVARYQETQYF
DNA: TGTGCCAGCAGCCCTCCCGGAGTAGCTCGGTACCAAGAGACCCAGTACTTC

J: TRBJ1-3
D: -
size: -
V: TRBV18
CDR3: CASSPPGGNTIYF
DNA: TGTGCCAGCTCACCACCAGGGGGAAACACCATATATTTT

J: TRBJ1-1
D: TRBD1
size: -
V: TRBV5-5
CDR3: CASSFSPGTGSGLFTEAFF
DNA: TGTGCCAGCAGCTTCAGCCCAGGGACAGGGAGCGGCCTATTTACTGAAGCTTTCTTT

J: TRBJ2-2
D: TRBD2
size: -
V: TRBV19
CDR3: CASSRGGSNTGELFF
DNA: TGTGCCAGTAGTCGGGGGGGGTCGAACACCGGGGAGCTGTTTTTT

J: TRBJ2-3
D: -
size: -
V: TRBV12-5
CDR3: CASGPQADTQYF
DNA: TGTGCTAGTGGTCCTCAAGCGGATACGCAGTATTTT

J: TRBJ1-2
D: TRBD1
size: -
V: TRBV28
CDR3: CASSTPGQGRGYTF
DNA: TGTGCCAGCAGTACGCCGGGACAGGGAAGGGGCTACACCTTC

J: TRBJ2-1
D: TRBD2
size: -
V: TRBV9
CDR3: CASSVVGGRGDNEQFF
DNA: TGTGCCAGCAGCGTGGTTGGCGGGAGGGGGGACAATGAGCAGTTCTTC

J: TRBJ2-1
D: TRBD2
size: -
V: TRBV4-2
CDR3: CASSQVGGSGGLRSSYNEQFF
DNA: TGTGCCAGCAGCCAAGTCGGTGGCAGCGGGGGCCTCCGAAGTTCCTACAATGAGCAGTTCTTC

J: TRBJ1-5
D: -
size: -
V: TRBV6-1
CDR3: CASSLDGGRPQHF
DNA: TGTGCCAGCAGTCTTGACGGAGGGCGCCCCCAGCATTTT

J: TRBJ1-2
D: -
size: few
V: TRBV5-4
CDR3: CASSPRDTGYGYTF
DNA: TGTGCCAGCAGCCCCAGGGACACGGGCTATGGCTACACCTTC

J: TRBJ1-1
D: TRBD1
size: -
V: TRBV16
CDR3: CASSPRTGYTEAFF
DNA: TGTGCCAGCAGCCCCCGGACAGGTTACACTGAAGCTTTCTTT